Each of the 18 T cell receptor beta chains below was sequenced from the same sample in a study of blood T cell repertoires in COVID-19. Sequencing used immunoSEQ multiplex PCR; TCRdb keeps in-frame clones, though not all of them. The sample shows 400,000 to 550,000 clones, roughly 89% of them seen only once. Sequenced sample: peripheral blood. The receptors were gathered from a woman aged 25-40 years with acute or convalescent COVID-19.

Note on this clone: The same CDR3 arises from other DNA sequences in this sample as well. The chain combines TRBV9 with TRBJ2-5; 13 bases align to TRBD2. Germline lookup yields CDR1 SGDLS and CDR2 YYNGEE. The CDR3 spans 14 residues. J lost 5 bases, V lost 3 bases, and 1 base had no gene match. The CDR3 sequence is CASSAGLAGETQYF. The CDR3 nucleotides are TGTGCCAGCAGCGCGGGACTAGCGGGGGAGACCCAGTACTTC.

This chain links TRBV6-5 with TRBJ1-5, with a weak D call TRBD1 (6 bases). CDR1 is MNHEY, CDR2 SVGAGI, per germline. CDR3 length equals 15 residues. Between the trimmed V and J ends, which lost 6 bases and 4 bases, there was a span of 16 bases. CDR3 nucleotides: TGTGCCAGCAGGGGAAGCGGGGGCCAAAATCAGCCCCAGCATTTT. Its protein product is CASRGSGGQNQPQHF.

This chain uses TRBV24-1 with TRBJ1-3, with D possibly matching TRBD1 (6 bases). Germline V gene lookup returns CDR1 KGHDR and CDR2 SFDVKD. V lost 0 bases and J lost 0, with 8 bases in between. CDR3 length: 16 residues. The CDR3 reads CATSDLQGGSGNTIYF. The CDR3 coding sequence is TGTGCCACCAGTGATTTGCAAGGGGGCTCTGGAAACACCATATATTTT.

This chain links TRBV30 with TRBJ2-3, with 7 nucleotides matching TRBD1. V shed 3 bases and J 7 bases; nucleotides not matched to a gene: 7. In germline, CDR1 is GTSNPN, CDR2 SVGIG (reference sequence). The CDR3 totals 13 residues. The CDR3 DNA is TGTGCCTGGAGCCCGAAGGGGGCAAATACGCAGTATTTT. Translated: CAWSPKGANTQYF.

The gene calls are TRBV6-5 and TRBJ2-7; 9 nucleotides align to TRBD2. The CDR3 is 12 residues long. Trimming took 6 bases from V and 9 from J; bases not matched to a gene: 6. Germline V gives CDR1 MNHEY, CDR2 SVGAGI. The CDR3 coding sequence is TGTGCCAGCAGCCTCAGCGGGGGGAGGCAGTACTTC. Protein: CASSLSGGRQYF.

This clone was detected only a few times. The V and J genes are TRBV5-1 and TRBJ2-7; TRBD1 agrees at 7 bases. V lost 0 bases, J lost 7 bases, and 10 bases stayed unmatched. This CDR3 region has 15 residues. Germline V CDR1 and CDR2: SGHRS, YFSETQ. The CDR3 here is CASSLAGTALGEQYF. The DNA for the CDR3 is TGCGCCAGCAGCTTGGCCGGGACAGCTTTAGGGGAGCAGTACTTC.

This clone is a singleton in its sample. V is TRBV7-2 and J is TRBJ2-7; D call uncertain. The CDR3 is 14 amino acids. The ends were cut back, 1 base at V and 4 bases at J, with 11 bases in the middle. In germline, CDR1 is SGHTA, CDR2 FQGNSA. The CDR3 spells CASSLGRGWYEQYF. In DNA, the CDR3 is TGTGCCAGCAGCTTAGGGCGAGGCTGGTACGAGCAGTACTTC. Full variable domain (remainder filled in from reference TRBV7-2 and TRBJ2-7): GAGVSQSPSNKVTEKGKDVELRCDPISGHTALYWYRQSLGQGLEFLIYFQGNSAPDKSGLPSDRFSAERTGGSVSTLTIQRTQQEDSAVYLCASSLGRGWYEQYFGPGTRLTVT.

The chain recombines TRBV30 with TRBJ1-5; 8 bases fit TRBD1. The CDR3 is 15 residues long. With 0 bases clipped from V and 3 bases from J, the junction kept 4 bases outside the gene matches. Germline V gene sequence: CDR1 GTSNPN, CDR2 SVGIG (reference sequence). CDR3 nucleotide sequence: TGTGCCTGGAGTGTACGGACAGGGCCCAATCAGCCCCAGCATTTT. Translation gives CAWSVRTGPNQPQHF. Full variable domain (remainder filled in from reference TRBV30 and TRBJ1-5): SQTIHQWPATLVQPVGSPLSLECTVEGTSNPNLYWYRQAAGRGLQLLFYSVGIGQISSEVPQNLSASRPQDRQFILSSKKLLLSDSGFYLCAWSVRTGPNQPQHFGDGTRLSIL.

The chain recombines TRBV2 with TRBJ2-1, with no clear D. The CDR3 runs to 15 residues. V was pared by 4 bases and J by 0 bases, with 10 bases between. The germline V gene encodes CDR1 SNHLY and CDR2 FYNNEI. The DNA of the CDR3 is TGTGCCAGCAGTGCTGAACAGAGCTCCTACAATGAGCAGTTCTTC. Amino acid sequence: CASSAEQSSYNEQFF.

The chain links TRBV10-3 to TRBJ2-1; D uncertain. Germline loops: CDR1 ENHRY, CDR2 SYGVKD. The V and J ends lost 5 bases and 6 bases respectively, with 14 bases between them. The length of the CDR3 is 14 residues. As DNA, the CDR3 is TGTGCCATCAGTTCCTTCGGGTCCCCCAATGAGCAGTTCTTC. Translation: CAISSFGSPNEQFF.

The chain is built from TRBV9 and TRBJ1-3; TRBD1 matches at 7 bases. Trimming removed 0 bases from V and 3 bases from J; junction bases left unmatched: 3. The CDR3 runs 15 residues. Per germline, CDR1 SGDLS and CDR2 YYNGEE. The chain's CDR3 is CASSVVGGFGNTIYF. The CDR3 bases are TGTGCCAGCAGCGTAGTAGGGGGCTTTGGAAACACCATATATTTT. Variable domain in full (rest from reference TRBV9 and TRBJ1-3): DSGVTQTPKHLITATGQRVTLRCSPRSGDLSVYWYQQSLDQGLQFLIQYYNGEERAKGNILERFSAQQFPDLHSELNLSSLELGDSALYFCASSVVGGFGNTIYFGEGSWLTVV.

This chain joins TRBV28 and TRBJ1-5; D possibly corresponds to TRBD1 (6 bases). The CDR3 contains 17 residues. From germline, CDR1 is MDHEN and CDR2 SYDVKM. The ends were cut back, 5 bases at V and 6 bases at J, with 23 bases in the middle. DNA of the CDR3: TGTGCCAGCAGTCTTAAGAGGGGCACAGGGTTCGGTCAGCCCCAGCATTTT. Translated: CASSLKRGTGFGQPQHF.

This clone appeared a few times. The chain joins TRBV5-6 to TRBJ2-7, with 7 bases aligning to TRBD1. The CDR3 has 15 residues. Trimming at V came to 3 bases and at J to 3 bases, leaving 9 bases not matched to a gene. Looked up from germline, CDR1 is SGHDT and CDR2 is YYEEEE. The CDR3 region has the DNA TGTGCCAGCAGCTCTTCACTGGCAGGGGGCTACGAGCAGTACTTC. Translation: CASSSSLAGGYEQYF.

The gene calls are TRBV15 and TRBJ2-1; 11 bases agree with TRBD2. With V trimmed by 2 bases and J by 5 bases, 5 bases remained unmatched. CDR3 length: 16 residues. In germline, CDR1 is LNHNV, CDR2 YYDKDF (reference sequence). Here the CDR3 reads CATSRSSGGANNEQFF. CDR3 coding DNA: TGTGCCACCAGCAGAAGTAGCGGGGGGGCTAACAATGAGCAGTTCTTC.

With regard to this clone: At one end the junction does not follow the germline gene, possibly because of a read error. The chain employs TRBV7-2 and TRBJ1-2; no firm D call. This CDR3 comprises 10 residues. Looked up from germline, CDR1 is SGHTA and CDR2 is FQGNSA. CDR3 loop: CANSLFSDTF. The CDR3 DNA reads TGTGCCAACAGCTTATTCTCTGACACCTTC.

CDR3 nucleotide sequence: TGTGCCAGCAGTACCTACAGGGGACAGGCTACGGATACGCAGTATTTT. Translating gives CASSTYRGQATDTQYF. This chain uses TRBV2 with TRBJ2-3; TRBD1 matches at 8 bases. Germline assignment: CDR1 SNHLY and CDR2 FYNNEI. The CDR3 consists of 16 residues. V lost 5 bases and J lost 6; bases outside the gene matches: 13.

The V call is TRBV11-3, the J call TRBJ2-7, with D uncertain. The CDR3 totals 13 residues. Per germline, CDR1 SGHNT and CDR2 YENEEA. Trimming stripped 0 bases from V and 7 bases from J, with 10 bases between. Here the CDR3 DNA reads TGTGCCAGCAGCTTAGATTTCACAGCAGAGCAGTACTTC. Its translation: CASSLDFTAEQYF.

The chain has TRBV7-9 and TRBJ1-2; D remains ambiguous. The germline V gene has CDR1 SEHNR and CDR2 FQNEAQ (reference sequence). The germline V and J ends were trimmed by 2 bases and 8 bases, with 12 bases remaining between them. The CDR3 covers 13 residues. CDR3 nucleotides: TGTGCCAGCAGCTTAATAAGGGAGTACGGCTACACCTTC. This sequence encodes CASSLIREYGYTF.